This TCR beta chain was recovered during a study of cytomegalovirus exposure and HLA in healthy donors. As concerns this clone: Its cognate antigen is unknown. This same CDR3 is encoded by further DNA sequences in the sample.

With 60 Vbeta and 13 Jbeta primers, the PCR was carried out. Assay used: immunoSEQ multiplex PCR; TCRdb lists only in-frame clones, some missing. This table has roughly 100,000 clones, about four fifths appearing once. With 0 bases clipped from V and 3 bases from J, the junction kept 2 bases outside the gene matches. Per germline, CDR1 SGHRS and CDR2 YFSETQ. This CDR3 has 14 residues. Study-wide findings and caveats: After further analysis at a later stage, around 17,000 TCR beta sequences were associated with HLA alleles at 0.05 false discovery rate. Relative to equally common others, HLA-associated TCR beta chains showed greater clonal expansion in a later analysis. A later analysis found TCR association rates differed by HLA locus, highest for DRB1 and lowest for HLA-C. As a later analysis showed, a missense DCLRE1C variant was linked to trimming of TCR beta V- and J-genes.

The chain links TRBV5-1 to TRBJ2-5; TRBD1 matches at 7 bases. Sequencing was done on a sample of PBMCs. The TCR originated in a woman aged 40 to 50 in good health and CMV-seronegative. In DNA form, the CDR3 reads TGCGCCAGCAGCTTGGGACAGGGTAAAGAGACCCAGTACTTC. It specifies CASSLGQGKETQYF.